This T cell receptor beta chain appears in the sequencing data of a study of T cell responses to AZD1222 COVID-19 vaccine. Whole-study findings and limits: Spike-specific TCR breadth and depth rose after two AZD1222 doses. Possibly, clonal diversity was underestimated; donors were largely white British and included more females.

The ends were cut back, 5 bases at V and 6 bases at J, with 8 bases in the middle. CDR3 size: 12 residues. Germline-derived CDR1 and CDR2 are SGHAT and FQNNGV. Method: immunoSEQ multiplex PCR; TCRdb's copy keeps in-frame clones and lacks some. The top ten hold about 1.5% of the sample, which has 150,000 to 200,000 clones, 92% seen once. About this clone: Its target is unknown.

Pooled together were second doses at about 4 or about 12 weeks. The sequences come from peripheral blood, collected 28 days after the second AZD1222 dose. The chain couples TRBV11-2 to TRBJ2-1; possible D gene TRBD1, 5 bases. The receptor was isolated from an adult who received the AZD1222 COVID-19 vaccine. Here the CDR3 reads CASSVGVNEQFF. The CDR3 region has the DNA TGTGCCAGCAGCGTAGGGGTCAATGAGCAGTTCTTC.